What follows are 20 T cell receptor beta chains derived from one specimen sequenced in a study of blood T cell repertoires in COVID-19. Measured with immunoSEQ multiplex PCR; TCRdb has only the in-frame clones, and not every one. The table lists about 190,000 clones, just under 80% of them singletons. Sequencing used peripheral blood. These receptors all come from a woman older than 75 with active or convalescent COVID-19.

The genes are TRBV5-1 and TRBJ2-4, with D uncertain. The V gene lost 0 bases and the J gene lost 5 bases, with 12 bases spanning the gap. This CDR3 is built from 15 residues. The germline gives CDR1 SGHRS, CDR2 YFSETQ. CDR3 in DNA: TGCGCCAGCAGCTTGGGGGCAGGCTCGGAAAACATTCAGTACTTC. Translating gives CASSLGAGSENIQYF.

The genes are TRBV6-5 and TRBJ1-6, with unresolved D. V shed 3 bases and J shed 6 bases, with 9 bases lying between them. Germline CDR1 is MNHEY and CDR2 is SVGAGI. The CDR3 covers 14 residues. Here the CDR3 reads CASSYGHSNSPLHF. In DNA, the CDR3 is TGTGCCAGCAGTTATGGGCATTCTAATTCACCCCTCCACTTT.

The chain carries TRBV11-2 and TRBJ1-2; perhaps TRBD1 as D (6 bases). The CDR3 covers 14 residues. The V end was cut by 5 bases, the J end by 8 bases, with 18 bases between. Germline CDR1 SGHAT, CDR2 FQNNGV. The CDR3 region is CASSNPQGRDGYTF. CDR3 DNA sequence: TGTGCCAGCAGCAACCCCCAGGGGAGGGACGGCTACACCTTC.

V is TRBV12-3 or TRBV12-4 and J is TRBJ1-2; tentative D call: TRBD1 (6 bases). CDR3 length equals 12 residues. V was clipped by 4 bases and J by 5 bases, with 8 bases between them. CDR3: CASSWTAYGYTF. Written as DNA, the CDR3 is TGTGCCAGCAGTTGGACAGCATATGGCTACACCTTC.

There are a few counts of this clone. The V and J genes are TRBV9 and TRBJ2-7; tentative D call: TRBD2 (6 bases). V lost 0 bases, J lost 4 bases, and 14 bases lay in between. Germline-derived CDR1 and CDR2 are SGDLS and YYNGEE. The CDR3 is 15 residues long. CDR3: CASSVEGGEDYEQYF. DNA of the CDR3: TGTGCCAGCAGCGTAGAGGGCGGGGAAGATTACGAGCAGTACTTC.

This clone was observed a few times. V and J are TRBV7-9 and TRBJ2-4; 10 bases map to TRBD1. The CDR3 totals 16 residues. J was trimmed by 8 bases and V by 1 base; bases with no gene match: 8. CDR1 is SEHNR and CDR2 is FQNEAQ in the germline V gene (reference sequence). The CDR3 loop is CASSLVGTGAWYIQYF. CDR3 bases: TGTGCCAGCAGCTTAGTAGGGACAGGGGCTTGGTACATTCAGTACTTC.

The rearrangement joins TRBV15 to TRBJ1-4; D is possibly TRBD1 (6 bases). The CDR3 contains 16 residues. From germline, CDR1 is LNHNV and CDR2 YYDKDF (reference sequence). The V gene lost 2 bases and the J gene lost 0 bases, with 10 bases spanning the gap. The CDR3 spells CATSRQGWATNEKLFF. The CDR3, as DNA: TGTGCCACCAGCAGACAGGGGTGGGCAACTAATGAAAAACTGTTTTTT.

On this clone: The junction departs from the called germline gene at one end, perhaps through a read error. This chain uses TRBV15 with TRBJ1-2; 7 bases match TRBD1. The CDR3 is made up of 15 amino acids. CDR1 and CDR2 from the germline V gene are LNHNV and YYDKDF (reference sequence). This chain's CDR3 is CATSGDRETNYGYTF. CDR3 bases: TGTGCCACCAGCGGAGACAGGGAAACTAACTATGGCTACACCTTC.

The chain employs TRBV27 and TRBJ2-3, with TRBD2 as a possible D gene (7 bases). V was cut by 1 base and J by 8 bases, with 16 bases left in between. The V gene's germline CDR1 is MNHEY and CDR2 SMNVEV (reference sequence). CDR3 length: 15 amino acids. The DNA of the CDR3 is TGTGCCAGCAGTTTATTTTTGGGGGGGCAGAGTACGCAGTATTTT. It encodes CASSLFLGGQSTQYF.

The CDR3 DNA is TGCGCCAGCAGCCTGGCCCCCAGGGACTCCTACAATGAGCAGTTCTTC. The encoded protein is CASSLAPRDSYNEQFF. The chain employs TRBV5-1 and TRBJ2-1; TRBD1 is a possible D gene (5 bases). CDR3 length equals 16 residues. Germline values: CDR1 SGHRS, CDR2 YFSETQ. V dropped 4 bases and J dropped 0 bases, with 14 bases sitting between them.

The gene calls are TRBV27 and TRBJ2-3; D is undetermined. Trimming removed 2 bases from V and 1 base from J, with 16 bases in between. Germline-derived CDR1 and CDR2 are MNHEY and SMNVEV (reference sequence). This CDR3 comprises 17 residues. The CDR3 DNA is TGTGCCAGCAGTTTAAACCGGGTTACCGTGGGCACAGATACGCAGTATTTT. It yields the protein CASSLNRVTVGTDTQYF.

The gene calls are TRBV5-1 and TRBJ2-7, with 7 bases fitting TRBD1. V lost 1 base and J lost 1; bases outside the gene matches: 8. CDR1 is SGHRS and CDR2 is YFSETQ in the germline V gene. The CDR3 extends over 16 amino acids. CDR3 DNA: TGCGCCAGCAGCTTGAAAGGGGGCTCCGGGTCCTACGAGCAGTACTTC. The encoded protein is CASSLKGGSGSYEQYF.

The chain carries TRBV28 and TRBJ1-4; no firm D call. The germline CDR1 and CDR2 sequences are MDHEN and SYDVKM. This CDR3 comprises 15 residues. Trimming took 3 bases from V and 7 from J, leaving 15 bases between them. CDR3 sequence: CASSFNGPRGEKLFF. In DNA, the CDR3 is TGTGCCAGCAGTTTTAATGGTCCTCGGGGTGAAAAACTGTTTTTT.

This chain links TRBV5-6 with TRBJ1-2; a possible D gene is TRBD1 (5 bases). V lost 4 bases, J lost 7 bases, and 26 bases lay in between. Per germline, CDR1 SGHDT and CDR2 YYEEEE. This CDR3 spans 17 amino acids. The CDR3 DNA reads TGTGCCAGCAGCCTGACCCTTCAGACGCGGGGCCTTATTGGCTACACCTTC. Translated, it gives CASSLTLQTRGLIGYTF.

This clone appeared a single time. The chain is built from TRBV12-3 or TRBV12-4 and TRBJ2-2; perhaps TRBD2 as D (5 bases). V was trimmed by 6 bases and J by 3 bases, leaving 8 bases between them. CDR3 length equals 13 residues. The CDR3 region is CASRTGDTGELFF. The CDR3 DNA follows: TGTGCCAGCAGAACCGGGGACACCGGGGAGCTGTTTTTT.

The chain recombines TRBV6-6 with TRBJ1-4, with 8 bases aligning to TRBD1. Germline V lookup: CDR1 MNHNY, CDR2 SVGAGI (reference sequence). With V trimmed by 6 bases and J by 8 bases, 8 bases remained unmatched. This CDR3 comprises 14 residues. Here the CDR3 reads CASSHGQGWEKLFF. The CDR3 bases are TGTGCCAGCAGCCACGGACAGGGCTGGGAAAAACTGTTTTTT.

V and J are TRBV19 and TRBJ1-6; tentative D call: TRBD1 (6 bases). Germline V gene data show CDR1 as LNHDA and CDR2 as SQIVND (reference sequence). Trimming stripped 2 bases from V and 6 bases from J, with 14 bases between. The CDR3 has 16 amino acids. CDR3 in DNA: TGTGCCAGTAGTATATTGCCAGGGGCTCCTAATTCACCCCTCCACTTT. Translation gives CASSILPGAPNSPLHF.

CDR3 sequence: CASSKVEGSVRSDTQYF. CDR3 DNA: TGTGCCAGCAGCAAAGTGGAGGGGTCAGTCCGCTCGGATACGCAGTATTTT. The chain links TRBV21-1 to TRBJ2-3; TRBD2, the table's D call, lacks a check against the DNA. TRBV21-1 is flagged as a pseudogene. This CDR3 contains 17 residues.

The chain recombines TRBV5-1 with TRBJ2-3, with TRBD2 matching 7 bases. The length of the CDR3 is 16 residues. V lost 3 bases and J lost 4; bases outside the gene matches: 11. Germline CDR1 and CDR2: SGHRS and YFSETQ. CDR3 amino acids: CASSSEGSLAADTQYF. CDR3 DNA sequence: TGCGCCAGCAGCTCCGAGGGGTCGCTAGCGGCAGATACGCAGTATTTT.

This clone was counted at least ten times. Other DNA sequences within the sample encode an identical CDR3. The chain combines TRBV4-2 with TRBJ2-5; D possibly corresponds to TRBD1 (6 bases). The germline V and J ends were trimmed by 0 bases and 5 bases, with 10 bases remaining between them. The germline gives CDR1 LGHNA, CDR2 YNFKEQ. The CDR3 sequence is 14 residues long. DNA of the CDR3: TGTGCCAGCAGCCAAGACGGACAGCAGGAGACCCAGTACTTC. This encodes CASSQDGQQETQYF.